The source of this T cell receptor beta chain is a study of shared clonotypes between healthy human individuals. Study details: Researchers assigned three CD4 naive, three CD4 memory, two CD8 naive and one CD8 memory plate to each donor. Whole-study findings and limits: The generation probabilities recorded for non-shared clonotypes fell below those of clonotypes shared by all four donors. A small donor pool kept down the genetic and exposure-history diversity that was represented.

CDR3 size: 13 residues. Germline-derived CDR1 and CDR2 are SNHLY and FYNNEI. Trimming cost V 6 bases and J 11 bases; bases outside gene matches: 9. Of note for this clone: Antigen unknown.

Clones were sequenced by immunoSEQ multiplex PCR, and TCRdb holds only the in-frame ones, with some missing. The data contain around 720,000 clones, roughly 73% of them seen just once; the ten biggest clones take up 1.5% to 2%. This sequence was found in a woman aged 25 to 39 in good health. The chain employs TRBV2 and TRBJ2-7; 11 bases map to TRBD1. The sequencing sample was made of memory CD4+ T cells sorted from blood. Subset: CD45RA-negative fraction. This chain's CDR3 is CASRGNGQGAEYF. Written as DNA, the CDR3 is TGTGCCAGCAGGGGGAACGGACAGGGGGCGGAGTACTTC.